This TCR beta chain was identified in a study of blood T cell repertoires in COVID-19 (TCRdb year 2020). Study-level background: The collaborator samples originated in the United States, Italy and Spain and spanned the acute and convalescent phases of COVID-19. The prospective study material was composed of cDNA or gDNA derived from T cells, B-cell-depleted T cells, or PBMCs. Deeply sampled blood TCRbeta repertoires from subjects exposed to, actively infected with, or recovered from COVID-19 were included in the dataset. The repertoires were released in a freely available public database intended as a resource for research on the immune response to SARS-CoV-2. The samples were drawn from the first 160 participants of the ongoing ImmuneRACE study and from roughly 1,300 subjects provided by 6 global collaborators. Sample metadata almost always included a de-identified subject ID, COVID-19 status, age in years and sex. HLA class I and class II types, where available, came from metadata supplied by the sample provider rather than from assay-based typing.

In Seattle, one collaborating source enrolled patients while the infection was active and tracked those patients longitudinally over the course of disease. Collaborating institutions collected whole blood in K2EDTA tubes following their own protocols. For TCRbeta analysis, collaborator samples were shipped as frozen whole blood, as isolated PBMCs, or as DNA extracted from either sample type. On this clone: Its antigen target is currently unknown. Base-call qualities are not available, and no considerably larger clone is one nucleotide away.

TCRbeta CDR3 regions were amplified from genomic DNA by means of the immunoSEQ Assay, a bias-controlled multiplex PCR. Under the source paper's analysis protocol: Nucleated cell counts per sample were estimated from amplification of reference gene primers within the assay. Sequence reads were collapsed and filtered to measure the absolute abundance of every unique TCRbeta CDR3 rearrangement. For each sample, productive Simpson clonality was calculated by taking the square root of Simpson's diversity index across productive rearrangements. The source is immuneACCESS, and TCRdb retained only in-frame sequences with V and J called. Part of the clones is not carried over; for the studies checked, unresolved V genes explain less than half of this, and the remainder is unexplained. Clonal size and the V and J genes are those of that table, whereas D and trimming came from the DNA. In this sample the table shows about 69,000 clones, around 86% of which occur a single time. 15% to 20% of the sample is taken by the ten largest.

The germline V gene sets CDR1 to MNHEY and CDR2 to SVGAGI. At the junction V is shortened by 4 bases and J by 6 bases, with 7 bases in between. From the cysteine up to the phenylalanine, the CDR3 has a length of 12 residues. The read is trimmed to its CDR3 DNA, 36 bases read in frame from base 1. What the study reported, not specific to this receptor: The quantity of clinical and demographic metadata differed by source and by participant and was supplied without curation.

The material sequenced was peripheral blood. The chain is made from TRBV6-5 and TRBJ1-5; the D region possibly corresponds to TRBD1 (6 bases align). The origin of this receptor is a man aged 35-49 years with COVID-19, enrolled during active disease. The CDR3 reads CASSFRGQPQHF. The nucleotide sequence is given as TGTGCCAGCAGTTTCAGGGGTCAGCCCCAGCATTTT.